Described below is a single T cell receptor (beta chain) sequence and its context. Germline V gene data show CDR1 as SGHRS and CDR2 as YFSETQ. The CDR3 covers 15 residues. J was trimmed by 3 bases and V by 3 bases; bases with no gene match: 9. This sample is drawn from a study of blood T cells in healthy people across ages. PCR was performed a second time for roughly 7 to 11 cycles using a sample-barcoded 5' primer and a J-beta primer mix. TCRdb re-called the 5' RACE reads through MiXCR, storing one row per CDR3 protein. The data hold 1.8 million or so distinct CDR3 sequences, with 39% observed a single time.

The sequencing sample was made of blood. The origin of this receptor is a human donor in good health. The J gene is TRBJ2-7, the V gene TRBV5-1; 7 bases match TRBD1. The CDR3 protein is CASSSNHRGHYEQYF. Here the CDR3 DNA reads TGCGCCAGCAGCTCGAACCACAGGGGCCACTACGAGCAGTACTTC.